The rows below give T cell receptor beta chains drawn from one sample of a study of OX40 agonist ivuxolimab in advanced cancers. The method was immunoSEQ multiplex PCR; TCRdb's version includes in-frame clones alone and lacks a portion of them. The sample includes roughly 86,000 clones, 65% to 90% of them seen just once. The sample here was CD4+ or CD8+ T cells sorted from blood, taken in a trial of the OX40 agonist ivuxolimab. Every receptor here comes from an adult with an advanced solid tumor such as melanoma, head and neck, liver or kidney cancer. Both conserved end residues are part of each CDR3. The D gene is left open where the match is weak. For some rows the clone size is stated as once, few or many, or as a class when expanded; others skip it.

d_call j_call clone_size v_call cdr3_aa cdr3_nt
- TRBJ2-6 - TRBV30 CAWSDGTSTGANVLTF TGTGCCTGGAGTGATGGGACTTCAACTGGGGCCAACGTCCTGACTTTC
- TRBJ2-5 - TRBV18 CASSPPGMETQYF TGTGCCAGCTCACCACCGGGCATGGAGACCCAGTACTTC
- TRBJ2-7 - TRBV14 CASSQGTGYRYEQYF TGTGCCAGCAGCCAAGGCACAGGTTACCGATACGAGCAGTACTTC
- TRBJ1-1 - TRBV19 CASTLGPGLSEAFF TGTGCCAGTACCCTGGGGCCGGGGCTATCTGAAGCTTTCTTT
TRBD1 TRBJ2-7 few TRBV7-6 CASSLLGQGYEQYF TGTGCCAGCAGCTTGCTGGGACAGGGATACGAGCAGTACTTC
- TRBJ1-1 - TRBV7-3 CASSLPGLATEAFF TGTGCCAGCAGCTTACCGGGGCTCGCAACTGAAGCTTTCTTT
TRBD1 TRBJ1-2 - TRBV6-5 CASNPGGAGYGYTF TGTGCCAGCAACCCAGGGGGCGCTGGCTATGGCTACACCTTC
TRBD1 TRBJ1-4 - TRBV18 CASRPGQGTAGNEKLFF TGTGCCAGCAGACCGGGACAGGGGACCGCCGGGAATGAAAAACTGTTTTTT
- TRBJ2-7 - TRBV20-1 CSARLLYEQYF TGCAGTGCTAGGCTACTCTACGAGCAGTACTTC
TRBD2 TRBJ2-1 - TRBV7-9 CASSLALAGAPRGDEQFF TGTGCCAGCAGCTTAGCTCTAGCGGGAGCCCCGCGTGGCGATGAGCAGTTCTTC
- TRBJ2-1 - TRBV27 CASSFLPGDLGNEQFF TGTGCCAGCAGTTTCCTCCCGGGTGACTTGGGAAATGAGCAGTTCTTC
TRBD1 TRBJ2-7 - TRBV7-6 CASSPQQGGSYEQYF TGTGCCAGCAGCCCCCAACAGGGGGGCTCCTACGAGCAGTACTTC
- TRBJ1-2 - TRBV5-4 CASSWGGRNGYTF TGTGCCAGCAGCTGGGGGGGGAGGAATGGCTACACCTTC
TRBD2 TRBJ2-7 - TRBV29-1 CSVGLAGGSEQYF TGCAGCGTTGGTCTAGCGGGAGGGAGCGAGCAGTACTTC
- TRBJ1-1 - TRBV5-1 CATRDSVNTEAFF TGCGCCACCAGAGACAGCGTGAACACTGAAGCTTTCTTT
- TRBJ2-3 - TRBV20-1 CSAGLVTQYF TGCAGTGCTGGGCTCGTTACGCAGTATTTT
- TRBJ1-5 - TRBV30 CAWSADRHSNQPQHF TGTGCCTGGAGCGCTGACAGACATAGCAATCAGCCCCAGCATTTT
TRBD2 TRBJ2-2 - TRBV19 CASSLRGVAIGELFF TGTGCCAGTAGTCTCCGGGGGGTGGCTATCGGGGAGCTGTTTTTT
TRBD1 TRBJ1-5 once TRBV4-1 CASSLPGQGVNQPQHF TGCGCCAGCAGCCTACCGGGACAGGGGGTTAATCAGCCCCAGCATTTT
- TRBJ2-6 - TRBV6-5 CASSSGNSGANVLTF TGTGCCAGCAGTTCGGGGAACTCTGGGGCCAACGTCCTGACTTTC
TRBD2 TRBJ2-1 - TRBV18 CASSRAGGNFDEQFF TGTGCCAGCTCCCGTGCGGGGGGTAACTTCGATGAGCAGTTCTTC
- TRBJ1-2 - TRBV19 CASSFAAGARYGYTF TGTGCCAGTAGTTTCGCGGCAGGGGCGAGGTATGGCTACACCTTC
TRBD1 TRBJ1-2 - TRBV5-1 CASSADRAAYGYTF TGCGCCAGCAGCGCGGACAGGGCGGCCTATGGCTACACCTTC
TRBD1 TRBJ2-1 - TRBV30 CAWRGGQGRNEQFF TGTGCCTGGAGGGGTGGACAGGGACGGAATGAGCAGTTCTTC
- TRBJ2-7 - TRBV6-7 CASSYSQQFRGSYEQYF TGTGCCAGCAGTTACTCCCAACAATTCAGGGGATCCTACGAGCAGTACTTC
- TRBJ1-2 - TRBV29-1 CSAVDGYGYTF TGCAGCGCCGTGGATGGCTATGGCTACACCTTC